Listed below are T cell receptor beta chains from one sample, sequenced in a study of cytomegalovirus exposure and HLA in healthy donors. Profiled with immunoSEQ multiplex PCR; TCRdb holds only in-frame clones, not every one. The table has fewer than 350,000 clones, 88% seen once; the top ten hold approximately 0.9%. Sequencing used PBMCs. These receptors all come from a woman under 30 in good health and CMV-seronegative. Each CDR3 is given with its conserved first and last residue. Fields, in order: J gene, D gene, V gene, clone size, CDR3 length, CDR3 protein. The D gene is left open where the match is weak. Rows may omit the clone size; those that give it use once, few, many or a size class.

TRBJ2-3 NA TRBV13 NA 15 CASRAITGPRDTQYF
TRBJ2-5 TRBD1 TRBV29-1 NA 15 CSVGDRGQGGETQYF
TRBJ2-2 NA TRBV5-6 NA 15 CASSLTPLNTGELFF
TRBJ1-2 TRBD1 TRBV6-5 NA 14 CASILEGTGGVYTF
TRBJ2-7 TRBD1 TRBV6-5 NA 14 CASSPDRVANEQYF
TRBJ2-7 NA TRBV11-2 NA 14 CASSLVAGRNEQYF
TRBJ2-7 NA TRBV6-1 NA 15 CASRKGVLLTYEQYF
TRBJ1-1 NA TRBV28 NA 16 CASRGGDGLGNTEAFF
TRBJ2-5 NA TRBV15 NA 13 CATSSRAEETQYF
TRBJ2-7 NA TRBV27 NA 14 CASSLGQGTYEQYF
TRBJ2-2 NA TRBV19 NA 16 CASSPAETVNTGELFF
TRBJ2-7 TRBD1 TRBV11-3 NA 14 CASSNRQGIHEQYF
TRBJ2-3 TRBD2 TRBV5-8 NA 19 CASSFGTSGRATRTDTQYF
TRBJ1-5 NA TRBV7-8 NA 15 CASSYYRSSGQPQHF
TRBJ2-7 NA TRBV7-2 once 15 CASSLVALSSYEQYF
TRBJ1-2 NA TRBV5-6 NA 16 CASSLAFGGSNYGYTF
TRBJ2-3 NA TRBV2 NA 12 CASTGDTDTQYF
TRBJ2-7 NA TRBV5-5 NA 13 CASSYHLSYEQYF
TRBJ2-7 NA TRBV25-1 NA 14 CASSLGVDSTEQYF
TRBJ2-5 TRBD1 TRBV18 once 17 CASSPLAGGQGQETQYF
TRBJ1-2 TRBD1 TRBV25-1 NA 14 CASSGVGQGAGYTF
TRBJ2-3 NA TRBV28 once 13 CASSLSQSHTQYF
TRBJ2-7 NA TRBV21-1 NA 15 CASSEGQGFFSEQYF
TRBJ2-5 NA TRBV9 NA 14 CASSVAEVGETQYF
TRBJ2-7 TRBD2 TRBV2 NA 21 CASSLNPTSPGLAGGGYEQYF
TRBJ1-1 NA TRBV18 NA 14 CASSPGAGNTEAFF